Following are 19 T cell receptor beta chains from one sample sequenced in a study of OX40 agonist ivuxolimab in advanced cancers. TCRdb's table, derived via immunoSEQ multiplex PCR, lists solely in-frame clones and lacks some. The data contain around 21,000 clones, roughly 84% of them singletons. The sample was CD4+ or CD8+ T cells sorted from blood, taken in a trial of the OX40 agonist ivuxolimab. These receptors all come from an adult with an advanced solid tumor such as melanoma, head and neck, liver or kidney cancer.

This clone was found once. The junction does not match germline at one end; this may be a read error. V is TRBV5-8 and J is TRBJ1-2; D perhaps matches TRBD1 (6 bases). The CDR3 is 14 residues long. Germline V gives CDR1 SGHTS, CDR2 YDEGEE. The CDR3 loop is CASSVSGQSYGCTF. The CDR3 coding sequence is TGTGCCAGCAGCGTGAGTGGACAGAGCTATGGCTGCACCTTC.

This chain links TRBV7-9 with TRBJ1-1; no clear D. CDR1 is SEHNR, CDR2 FQNEAQ, per germline (reference sequence). Trimming stripped 2 bases from V and 11 bases from J, with 15 bases between. The CDR3 has 13 amino acids. CDR3 sequence: CASSLFSGWRAFF. CDR3 nucleotide sequence: TGTGCCAGCAGCTTATTTTCCGGTTGGCGGGCTTTCTTT.

This clone appeared a few times. Other DNA sequences in this sample translate to the same CDR3. The chain recombines TRBV2 with TRBJ2-2, with TRBD1 matching over 8 bases. Looked up from germline, CDR1 is SNHLY and CDR2 is FYNNEI. The V gene end was trimmed by 6 bases and the J gene end by 6 bases; junction bases not matched to a gene: 9. CDR3 length: 15 amino acids. The CDR3 DNA reads as TGTGCCAGCAGCGGGGGACAGGTTTTCCCCGGGGAGCTGTTTTTT. It specifies CASSGGQVFPGELFF.

The chain has TRBV7-9 and TRBJ2-7; no clear D. CDR1 is SEHNR and CDR2 is FQNEAQ in the germline V gene (reference sequence). V lost 5 bases to trimming and J lost 4 bases, with 9 bases between them. The CDR3 length is 12 residues. The CDR3 is CASSPRSYEQYF. The CDR3 DNA is TGTGCCAGCAGCCCCCGGTCTTACGAGCAGTACTTC.

The chain couples TRBV7-8 to TRBJ2-1, with TRBD1 matching 7 bases. CDR3 length: 15 amino acids. Germline CDR1 and CDR2: SGHVS and FQNEAQ. The V and J ends lost 4 bases and 1 base, in that order; junction bases with no gene match: 4. CDR3: CASSWTGTSYNEQFF. The CDR3 coding sequence is TGTGCCAGCAGCTGGACAGGCACGTCCTACAATGAGCAGTTCTTC.

In nucleotides, the CDR3 is TGTGCCAGCAGCCACACGGGGGATGAGCAGTTCTTC. Translated, it gives CASSHTGDEQFF. The V gene is TRBV13, the J gene TRBJ2-1, with D perhaps TRBD2 (6 bases). V gave up 5 bases and J gave up 8 bases, with 10 bases separating them. This CDR3 comprises 12 residues. Germline-derived CDR1 and CDR2 are PRHDT and FYEKMQ (reference sequence).

The rearrangement joins TRBV6-5 to TRBJ1-5; D gene unclear. Germline CDR1 MNHEY, CDR2 SVGAGI. V lost 6 bases and J lost 4, with 10 bases in between. The CDR3 extends over 13 amino acids. DNA of the CDR3: TGTGCCAGCAGCTTAGACGGGAATCAGCCCCAGCATTTT. This gives the protein CASSLDGNQPQHF.

This chain connects TRBV27 to TRBJ2-7; no clear D gene. Germline V gene data show CDR1 as MNHEY and CDR2 as SMNVEV (reference sequence). Trimming pared 0 bases from V and 8 bases from J, leaving 20 bases between. The CDR3 is 16 residues long. DNA for the CDR3: TGTGCCAGCAGTTTATCATCCGGCAGACGGTCCGGCAAGCAGTACTTC. Its translation: CASSLSSGRRSGKQYF.

CDR3 sequence (DNA): TGTGCCAGCAGCGGGGACGTTTCCTACGAGCAGTACTTC. It yields the protein CASSGDVSYEQYF. V usage is TRBV7-8 and J usage is TRBJ2-7; D tentatively fits TRBD1 or TRBD2 (5 bases each). The CDR3 is 13 residues long. Germline V CDR1 and CDR2: SGHVS, FQNEAQ. V was shortened by 5 bases and J by 1 base, with 9 bases between the two germline ends. The whole variable domain, filled in from reference TRBV7-8 and TRBJ2-7, reads GAGVSQSPRYKVAKRGQDVALRCDPISGHVSLFWYQQALGQGPEFLTYFQNEAQLDKSGLPSDRFFAERPEGSVSTLKIQRTQQEDSAVYLCASSGDVSYEQYFGPGTRLTVT.

The chain joins TRBV28 to TRBJ1-2; 10 positions agree with TRBD1. CDR3 length: 16 amino acids. Per germline, CDR1 MDHEN and CDR2 SYDVKM. Trimming cost V 5 bases and J 4 bases; bases outside gene matches: 10. The DNA of the CDR3 is TGTGCCAGCAGTGCGAGACAGGGGGCGATCGGCTATGGCTACACCTTC. Residues: CASSARQGAIGYGYTF.

The chain employs TRBV7-9 and TRBJ2-7, with D perhaps TRBD1 (5 bases). V shed 1 base and J shed 2 bases, with 15 bases lying between them. This CDR3 is 16 amino acids long. CDR1 and CDR2 from the germline V gene are SEHNR and FQNEAQ (reference sequence). The CDR3 reads CASSLEGSSNPYEQYF. The DNA for the CDR3 is TGTGCCAGCAGCTTAGAGGGGTCCAGCAACCCCTACGAGCAGTACTTC.

The chain uses TRBV10-2 and TRBJ1-5; no reliable D call. V was cut by 6 bases and J by 0 bases, with 9 bases left in between. This CDR3 has 14 amino acids. Germline CDR1 is WSHSY and CDR2 is SAAADI. For the CDR3, the DNA is TGCGCCAGCAGAGAAGTCTATAGCAATCAGCCCCAGCATTTT. It codes for CASREVYSNQPQHF.

The chain recombines TRBV5-1 with TRBJ2-1; D uncertain. V was trimmed by 1 base and J by 5 bases, leaving 4 bases between them. The germline V gene encodes CDR1 SGHRS and CDR2 YFSETQ. This CDR3 contains 12 residues. The CDR3 loop reads CASSLYDNEQFF. The CDR3 bases are TGCGCCAGCAGCTTGTACGACAATGAGCAGTTCTTC.

CDR3 sequence: CASASGAGETQYF. The CDR3 DNA reads TGCGCCAGCGCTTCCGGGGCTGGCGAGACCCAGTACTTC. The rearrangement uses TRBV5-1 and TRBJ2-5; possibly TRBD1 or TRBD2 for D (5 bases each). Germline V CDR1 and CDR2: SGHRS, YFSETQ. The CDR3 length is 13 residues. V shed 7 bases and J shed 5 bases, with 15 bases lying between them.

A single count supports this clone. The J gene is TRBJ2-7, the V gene TRBV5-4; either TRBD1 or TRBD2 may supply D (7 bases each). V was trimmed by 7 bases and J by 2 bases, leaving 16 bases between them. Per germline, CDR1 SGHNT and CDR2 YYREEE (reference sequence). The CDR3 has 14 residues. CDR3 in DNA: TGTGCCAGCCCAGGGGGGGGCGTTCCCTACGAGCAGTACTTC. It yields the protein CASPGGGVPYEQYF.

The CDR3 sequence is CASSQSRTSDYEQYF. The CDR3 DNA is TGCGCCAGCAGTCAATCAAGGACATCCGACTACGAGCAGTACTTC. The chain joins TRBV23-1 to TRBJ2-7; possibly TRBD1 for D (5 bases). TRBV23-1 is noted as an ORF with a role that remains uncertain. The CDR3 sequence is 15 residues long. The V end was cut by 0 bases, the J end by 3 bases, with 12 bases between.

CDR3 in amino acids: CASSLSAGADGYTF. CDR3 coding DNA: TGCGCCAGCAGCTTGTCGGCGGGGGCGGATGGCTACACCTTC. The rearrangement links TRBV5-1 to TRBJ1-2, with TRBD1 as a possible D gene (6 bases). Trimming stripped 1 base from V and 6 bases from J, with 13 bases between. The CDR3 has 14 amino acids. Germline V gene sequence: CDR1 SGHRS, CDR2 YFSETQ.

The chain uses TRBV6-5 and TRBJ1-3; D gene uncertain. Germline loops: CDR1 MNHEY, CDR2 SVGAGI. V was cut by 6 bases and J by 4 bases, with 10 bases left in between. The CDR3 contains 13 residues. The CDR3 reads CASSRLGGNTIYF. CDR3 DNA: TGTGCCAGCAGCCGGTTGGGAGGAAACACCATATATTTT.

V is TRBV19 and J is TRBJ1-5; D possibly corresponds to TRBD1 (5 bases). The V gene lost 5 bases and the J gene lost 0 bases, with 14 bases spanning the gap. The CDR3 length is 16 residues. Germline V gives CDR1 LNHDA, CDR2 SQIVND (reference sequence). As DNA, the CDR3 is TGTGCCAGTAGTTTGCAGGACACCGCTAGCAATCAGCCCCAGCATTTT. This encodes CASSLQDTASNQPQHF.